A selection of T cell receptor beta chains follows, all from one sample in a study of T cells in Graves' hyperthyroidism and ophthalmopathy. MiXCR, applied by TCRdb to the multiplex PCR reads, yields one record per CDR3 protein. Seen here are about 210,000 distinct CDR3 sequences, 17% observed once, and the top ten hold under 65%. The source material was blood. These receptor sequences come from a man over 45 with Graves' hyperthyroidism. The CDR3 runs from the conserved cysteine through the conserved F or W. The D gene is left open where the match is weak. The size field is filled for only some rows; it gives once, few, many or a size class.

CDR3nt: TGCAGTTTCAAGGACAGGGCTCTAATGAACACCGGGGAGCTGTTTTTT
CDR3aa: CSFKDRALMNTGELFF
d_gene: TRBD1
v_gene: TRBV20-1
j_gene: TRBJ2-2
abundance: many

CDR3nt: TGCAGTAACGCCGGGACCCACATTGCAGATACGCAGTATTTT
CDR3aa: CSNAGTHIADTQYF
d_gene: NA
v_gene: TRBV20-1
j_gene: TRBJ2-3
abundance: few

CDR3nt: TGTGCCAGCAGTGAACCGGGACAGTCCTACGAGCAGTACTTC
CDR3aa: CASSEPGQSYEQYF
d_gene: TRBD1
v_gene: TRBV6-1
j_gene: TRBJ2-7
abundance: many

CDR3nt: TGCGCCAGCCGGGCGGAGAACACCGGGGAGCTGTTTTTT
CDR3aa: CASRAENTGELFF
d_gene: NA
v_gene: TRBV10-1
j_gene: TRBJ2-2
abundance: few

CDR3nt: TGTGCCAGCAGCCCTATGCAGGGGGTATTTGCCGGGGAGCTGTTTTTT
CDR3aa: CASSPMQGVFAGELFF
d_gene: TRBD1
v_gene: TRBV11-2
j_gene: TRBJ2-2
abundance: many

CDR3nt: TGTGCCAGCAGTAACAGGGCCCCCTACGAGCAGTACTTC
CDR3aa: CASSNRAPYEQYF
d_gene: NA
v_gene: TRBV28
j_gene: TRBJ2-7
abundance: NA

CDR3nt: TGTGCCAGTAGTGCCACCTGGACAGAAAACTATGGCTACACCTTC
CDR3aa: CASSATWTENYGYTF
d_gene: NA
v_gene: TRBV19
j_gene: TRBJ1-2
abundance: NA

CDR3nt: TGTGCCAGCAGCCTGCGAAGGTACGACACTGAAGCTTTCTTT
CDR3aa: CASSLRRYDTEAFF
d_gene: NA
v_gene: TRBV2
j_gene: TRBJ1-1
abundance: many

CDR3nt: TGTGCCAGCAGCTTAGCGCGGGGAGGGAATTACGAGCAGTACTTC
CDR3aa: CASSLARGGNYEQYF
d_gene: TRBD2
v_gene: TRBV7-8
j_gene: TRBJ2-7
abundance: many

CDR3nt: TGTGCCAGCAGTGAAGGACAGGCCTACTACGAGCAGTACTTC
CDR3aa: CASSEGQAYYEQYF
d_gene: NA
v_gene: TRBV2
j_gene: TRBJ2-7
abundance: many

CDR3nt: TGTGCCAGCAGTTACTCCTCGGGACAGGGCTTCACCGGGGAGCTGTTTTTT
CDR3aa: CASSYSSGQGFTGELFF
d_gene: TRBD1
v_gene: TRBV6-2/TRBV6-3
j_gene: TRBJ2-2
abundance: many

CDR3nt: TGTGCCAGCAGCCAACCTCTGGCGGGAGAGGAAGAGACCCAGTACTTC
CDR3aa: CASSQPLAGEEETQYF
d_gene: TRBD2
v_gene: TRBV3-1
j_gene: TRBJ2-5
abundance: many

CDR3nt: TGTGCCAGCAGCGCTACTTTTCGCCGCTCTGGAAACACCATATATTTT
CDR3aa: CASSATFRRSGNTIYF
d_gene: NA
v_gene: TRBV7-9
j_gene: TRBJ1-3
abundance: NA

CDR3nt: TGTGCCAGCTCACCTCTCCAGACTAGCGGGAGTGGTACAGATACGCAGTATTTT
CDR3aa: CASSPLQTSGSGTDTQYF
d_gene: TRBD2
v_gene: TRBV18
j_gene: TRBJ2-3
abundance: many

CDR3nt: TGTGCCAGCAATCCCTGGGGGACAAGGACCAACGTCCTGACTTTC
CDR3aa: CASNPWGTRTNVLTF
d_gene: NA
v_gene: TRBV28
j_gene: TRBJ2-6
abundance: NA

CDR3nt: TGCGCCAGCAGTGATTGGCAGGGCGGGTCCAATGAGCAGTTCTTC
CDR3aa: CASSDWQGGSNEQFF
d_gene: NA
v_gene: TRBV10-2
j_gene: TRBJ2-1
abundance: NA

CDR3nt: TGTGCCAGCAGTCCCCAGTGGCGGGAGCCTTCCTACAATGAGCAGTTCTTC
CDR3aa: CASSPQWREPSYNEQFF
d_gene: TRBD2
v_gene: TRBV12-3/TRBV12-4
j_gene: TRBJ2-1
abundance: many

CDR3nt: TGTGCCAGCAGCCGGGACGAGAATGGCTACACCTTC
CDR3aa: CASSRDENGYTF
d_gene: NA
v_gene: TRBV7-9
j_gene: TRBJ1-2
abundance: NA

CDR3nt: TGTGCCAGCAGTCGACTAGCGATTAGCACAGATACGCAGTATTTT
CDR3aa: CASSRLAISTDTQYF
d_gene: TRBD2
v_gene: TRBV27
j_gene: TRBJ2-3
abundance: many

CDR3nt: TGTGCCAGCAGTAGCCACGGTACAGGGGTAAAGACCCAGTACTTC
CDR3aa: CASSSHGTGVKTQYF
d_gene: TRBD1
v_gene: TRBV27
j_gene: TRBJ2-5
abundance: NA

CDR3nt: TGTGCCAGCAGTGAAGGGCCAGATACGCAGTATTTT
CDR3aa: CASSEGPDTQYF
d_gene: NA
v_gene: TRBV2
j_gene: TRBJ2-3
abundance: many

CDR3nt: TGTGCCAGCAGTCTCGGTATTCGCTCTGGAAACACCATATATTTT
CDR3aa: CASSLGIRSGNTIYF
d_gene: NA
v_gene: TRBV12-3/TRBV12-4
j_gene: TRBJ1-3
abundance: many

CDR3nt: TGTGCCAGCAAAGGACAGGGGCATGGACAGCCCCAGCATTTT
CDR3aa: CASKGQGHGQPQHF
d_gene: TRBD1
v_gene: TRBV27
j_gene: TRBJ1-5
abundance: many

CDR3nt: TGTGCCAGCAGCTCCGCGGGAGGGCCTTACGAGCAGTACTTC
CDR3aa: CASSSAGGPYEQYF
d_gene: TRBD2
v_gene: TRBV11-2
j_gene: TRBJ2-7
abundance: many

CDR3nt: TGTGCCAGCAGTTTAGGGGGAGTTGGCACTGAAGCTTTCTTT
CDR3aa: CASSLGGVGTEAFF
d_gene: NA
v_gene: TRBV28
j_gene: TRBJ1-1
abundance: many

CDR3nt: TGTGCCAGCAGCCAAGATGGGATTAGCGGGAAGAGCTCCTACAATGAGCAGTTCTTC
CDR3aa: CASSQDGISGKSSYNEQFF
d_gene: TRBD2
v_gene: TRBV4-2
j_gene: TRBJ2-1
abundance: NA

CDR3nt: TGCAGCGTTGTCGGACGAAATAATGAAAAACTGTTTTTT
CDR3aa: CSVVGRNNEKLFF
d_gene: NA
v_gene: TRBV29-1
j_gene: TRBJ1-4
abundance: few

CDR3nt: TGTGCCAGCCGCCGAGCAGGACAGGACTCTGGAAACACCATATATTTT
CDR3aa: CASRRAGQDSGNTIYF
d_gene: TRBD1
v_gene: TRBV5-5
j_gene: TRBJ1-3
abundance: NA

CDR3nt: TGTGCCAGCAGCCAAGATTGGTCACCCCTCCACTTT
CDR3aa: CASSQDWSPLHF
d_gene: NA
v_gene: TRBV3-1
j_gene: TRBJ1-6
abundance: many

CDR3nt: TGTGCCAGCAGCCTCCCGGGGCTGGGACTAGCGGGAATCAATGAGCAGTTCTTC
CDR3aa: CASSLPGLGLAGINEQFF
d_gene: TRBD2
v_gene: TRBV11-2
j_gene: TRBJ2-1
abundance: NA

CDR3nt: TGTGCCAGCAGCGTAGAGGTAGCGGGAGGGCAAGAGACCCAGTACTTC
CDR3aa: CASSVEVAGGQETQYF
d_gene: TRBD2
v_gene: TRBV9
j_gene: TRBJ2-5
abundance: few

CDR3nt: TGTGCCAGCAGCTTCGGCAGGGGGCTAAATAACTATGGCTACACCTTC
CDR3aa: CASSFGRGLNNYGYTF
d_gene: TRBD1
v_gene: TRBV27
j_gene: TRBJ1-2
abundance: many

CDR3nt: TGTGCCAGCAGTTTAGTGTCCGACAGGGAGGGGGAAGACACTGAAGCTTTCTTT
CDR3aa: CASSLVSDREGEDTEAFF
d_gene: TRBD1
v_gene: TRBV12-3/TRBV12-4
j_gene: TRBJ1-1
abundance: many

CDR3nt: TGTGCCAGCAGCCAAGGGGTTAGCGGGAGACAAGAGACCCAGTACTTC
CDR3aa: CASSQGVSGRQETQYF
d_gene: TRBD2
v_gene: TRBV4-2
j_gene: TRBJ2-5
abundance: few

CDR3nt: TGTGCCAGCAGTGAATCCGGGTATAGCAATCAGCCCCAGCATTTT
CDR3aa: CASSESGYSNQPQHF
d_gene: NA
v_gene: TRBV6-1
j_gene: TRBJ1-5
abundance: few

CDR3nt: TGTGCCAGCAGCTTAGATGAGGCCGCATCGGATACGCAGTATTTT
CDR3aa: CASSLDEAASDTQYF
d_gene: NA
v_gene: TRBV7-8
j_gene: TRBJ2-3
abundance: many

CDR3nt: TGCGCCAGCAGCACCCGGGACAGCCGCTCTGGGGCCAACGTCCTGACTTTC
CDR3aa: CASSTRDSRSGANVLTF
d_gene: TRBD1
v_gene: TRBV5-1
j_gene: TRBJ2-6
abundance: NA

CDR3nt: TGCAGTGCTGGGACTACCAGCACAGATACGCAGTATTTT
CDR3aa: CSAGTTSTDTQYF
d_gene: TRBD2
v_gene: TRBV20-1
j_gene: TRBJ2-3
abundance: many

CDR3nt: TGTGCCAGCAGTTTACACCTATCCAACACTGAAGCTTTCTTT
CDR3aa: CASSLHLSNTEAFF
d_gene: NA
v_gene: TRBV7-2
j_gene: TRBJ1-1
abundance: NA

CDR3nt: TGTGCCAGCAGCTTAGAACACCTTCGGAATAATTCACCCCTCCACTTT
CDR3aa: CASSLEHLRNNSPLHF
d_gene: NA
v_gene: TRBV7-2
j_gene: TRBJ1-6
abundance: NA

CDR3nt: TGTGCCAGCAGCATCGGAGGGACCTACGAGCAGTACTTC
CDR3aa: CASSIGGTYEQYF
d_gene: NA
v_gene: TRBV7-3
j_gene: TRBJ2-7
abundance: many

CDR3nt: TGTGCCAGCAGCCAACTTACTAGCGGGAGCACCTGGAACAATGAGCAGTTCTTC
CDR3aa: CASSQLTSGSTWNNEQFF
d_gene: TRBD2
v_gene: TRBV5-6
j_gene: TRBJ2-1
abundance: many

CDR3nt: TGTGCCAGCAGCTTAACTATAGGGGGACAAGAGACCCAGTACTTC
CDR3aa: CASSLTIGGQETQYF
d_gene: NA
v_gene: TRBV7-9
j_gene: TRBJ2-5
abundance: many

CDR3nt: TGTGCCAGCAGGGTTAACTCCTACAATGAGCAGTTCTTC
CDR3aa: CASRVNSYNEQFF
d_gene: NA
v_gene: TRBV6-1
j_gene: TRBJ2-1
abundance: few

CDR3nt: TGTGCCAGCAGTGAAGATGCAGGGATGGCCGGGGAGCTGTTTTTT
CDR3aa: CASSEDAGMAGELFF
d_gene: NA
v_gene: TRBV6-1
j_gene: TRBJ2-2
abundance: NA

CDR3nt: TGTGCCAGCAGTAAAAACCCCTCCCAAGAGACCCAGTACTTC
CDR3aa: CASSKNPSQETQYF
d_gene: NA
v_gene: TRBV6-9
j_gene: TRBJ2-5
abundance: few

CDR3nt: TGTGCCAGCAAACGGGACAACAATAGCAATCAGCCCCAGCATTTT
CDR3aa: CASKRDNNSNQPQHF
d_gene: NA
v_gene: TRBV6-1
j_gene: TRBJ1-5
abundance: NA

CDR3nt: TGCAGCCCTGCGGGAGGCTCCAAAAACATTCAGTACTTC
CDR3aa: CSPAGGSKNIQYF
d_gene: TRBD2
v_gene: TRBV20-1
j_gene: TRBJ2-4
abundance: NA

CDR3nt: TGTGCCAGCAGCTTACGCGGGAGCGGTGAGCAGTTCTTC
CDR3aa: CASSLRGSGEQFF
d_gene: TRBD2
v_gene: TRBV11-2
j_gene: TRBJ2-1
abundance: NA

CDR3nt: TGTGCCAGCAGCTTAGACGGTGGGAATTCACCCCTCCACTTT
CDR3aa: CASSLDGGNSPLHF
d_gene: NA
v_gene: TRBV7-9
j_gene: TRBJ1-6
abundance: NA

CDR3nt: TGCGCCAGCAGTTCTAAGAACACTGAAGCTTTCTTT
CDR3aa: CASSSKNTEAFF
d_gene: NA
v_gene: TRBV5-1
j_gene: TRBJ1-1
abundance: many

CDR3nt: TGTGCCAGCAGGTTGGACGGGAGCTCCTACAATGAGCAGTTCTTC
CDR3aa: CASRLDGSSYNEQFF
d_gene: NA
v_gene: TRBV2
j_gene: TRBJ2-1
abundance: many

CDR3nt: TGCAGTGCCAGGTGGCAGGGGGCCGCAGATACGCAGTATTTT
CDR3aa: CSARWQGAADTQYF
d_gene: TRBD1
v_gene: TRBV20-1
j_gene: TRBJ2-3
abundance: few

CDR3nt: TGTGCCAGCAGCTTAGATGGGACAGGGCCGCAAGAGACCCAGTACTTC
CDR3aa: CASSLDGTGPQETQYF
d_gene: TRBD1
v_gene: TRBV7-8
j_gene: TRBJ2-5
abundance: many

CDR3nt: TGTGCCAGCAGCTTAGGACAGGGGGAAATCTATGGCTACACCTTC
CDR3aa: CASSLGQGEIYGYTF
d_gene: TRBD1
v_gene: TRBV7-9
j_gene: TRBJ1-2
abundance: NA

CDR3nt: TGTGCCAGCACCAACCCGTGGGACAACTACAATGAGCAGTTCTTC
CDR3aa: CASTNPWDNYNEQFF
d_gene: NA
v_gene: TRBV6-2/TRBV6-3
j_gene: TRBJ2-1
abundance: few

CDR3nt: TGTGCCAGCAGTTTATCGCGGGTGGACACCGGGGAGCTGTTTTTT
CDR3aa: CASSLSRVDTGELFF
d_gene: NA
v_gene: TRBV27
j_gene: TRBJ2-2
abundance: few

CDR3nt: TGTGCCAGCAGGCCACGGGGAAATACTAGCACAGATACGCAGTATTTT
CDR3aa: CASRPRGNTSTDTQYF
d_gene: NA
v_gene: TRBV28
j_gene: TRBJ2-3
abundance: many

CDR3nt: TGTGCCTGGAATATAGCGGGAGGGCCGGAGAATGAGCAGTTCTTC
CDR3aa: CAWNIAGGPENEQFF
d_gene: TRBD2
v_gene: TRBV30
j_gene: TRBJ2-1
abundance: many